These 21 T cell receptor beta chains were all obtained from the same sample, sequenced in a study of tumor-infiltrating lymphocytes in primary liver carcinoma. Co-extraction of RNA and DNA was performed on about 19-30 mg of unsorted bulk tissue. The investigators made TCR beta cDNA from around 530 ng total RNA, using a constant-region primer. Libraries covering TCR beta were generated through three nested multiplex PCR rounds (using a slightly modified ARM-PCR). The study ran its first two PCR rounds for 9 to 10 cycles each, using TRBV1-TRBV30 forward primers and a C-beta reverse primer. TCRdb used MiXCR to reprocess the multiplex PCR reads, holding one entry per CDR3 protein. Here the sample spans about 21,000 distinct CDR3 sequences, roughly 72% being singletons. Source material: liver tumor tissue from sampling region 1. Indicated subset: tumor region T1, superior pole. The source is a man in his forties with primary liver carcinoma and hepatitis B virus infection.

In the case of this clonotype: One end of the junction fails to match germline, which may point to a read error. The V gene is TRBV6-5, the J gene TRBJ2-7; a weak D match, TRBD2 (6 bases). The CDR3 runs to 14 residues. The V gene's germline CDR1 is MNHEY and CDR2 SVGAGI. The CDR3 DNA sequence: TGTGCAAGCAGTTACTCTAGCGTGGATAGCGAGCAGTACTTC. Its protein product is CASSYSSVDSEQYF.

This clonotype appeared once. One end of the junction is discordant with germline, which a read error may explain. The chain couples TRBV12-3 or TRBV12-4 to TRBJ2-7; the match to TRBD1 covers 11 bases. The CDR3 runs 15 residues. This CDR3 is CVSSLGQGANYEQCF. CDR3 sequence (DNA): TGTGTCAGTAGTTTAGGACAGGGGGCCAACTACGAGCAGTGCTTC.

A note on this clonotype: Compared with germline, one end of the junction differs, possibly owing to a read error. The V call is TRBV14, the J call TRBJ2-7, with TRBD1 matching over 7 bases. Germline V gives CDR1 SGHDN, CDR2 FVKESK. The CDR3 runs 13 residues. CDR3 protein: CAISAQGSYEQYF. Here the CDR3 DNA reads TGTGCCATCAGCGCACAGGGGTCCTACGAACAGTACTTC.

To note about this clonotype: Being one base from a much bigger clone, this may be a read error. The rearrangement joins TRBV20-1 to TRBJ1-2; no clear D gene. This CDR3 is 14 amino acids long. The germline CDR1 and CDR2 sequences are DFQATT and SNEGSKA (reference sequence). CDR3 nucleotide sequence: TGCAGTGGTAGCCATAAATACAGTGACTATGACTACACCTTC. Residues: CSGSHKYSDYDYTF.

The table lists this clonotype with many counts. The rearrangement links TRBV28 to TRBJ2-7; D may correspond to TRBD1 or TRBD2 (5 bases each). The CDR3 spans 13 residues. Per the germline V gene, CDR1 is MDHEN and CDR2 is SYDVKM. V gave up 7 bases and J gave up 0 bases, with 10 bases separating them. CDR3 residues: CASTWDASYEQYF. The CDR3 nucleotides are TGTGCCAGCACCTGGGACGCCTCCTACGAGCAGTACTTC.

The chain couples TRBV5-6 to TRBJ2-1, with TRBD1 matching 7 bases. The V gene end was trimmed by 0 bases and the J gene end by 0 bases; junction bases not matched to a gene: 3. The germline V gene encodes CDR1 SGHDT and CDR2 YYEEEE. This CDR3 is 16 amino acids long. The CDR3 reads CASSLEGASSYNEQFF. CDR3 coding DNA: TGTGCCAGCAGCTTGGAGGGGGCAAGCTCCTACAATGAGCAGTTCTTC.

Details on this clonotype: No conserved phenylalanine or tryptophan is present at the end of the CDR3, so a read error is the likely explanation. The chain recombines TRBV4-3 with TRBJ2-3; the match to TRBD2 covers 8 bases. The CDR3 has 16 residues. Germline lookup yields CDR1 LGHNA and CDR2 YSLEER. CDR3 residues: CASNQGAGTRANTQYL. The CDR3, as DNA: TGCGCCAGCAACCAAGGAGCAGGGACTAGAGCTAATACGCAGTATCTT.

V is TRBV28 and J is TRBJ2-1; 8 bases are a match to TRBD2. Germline V CDR1 and CDR2: MDHEN, SYDVKM. V was clipped by 9 bases and J by 9 bases; unmatched bases: 10. The CDR3 contains 13 residues. CDR3 sequence reads: CASIWGTSGEQFF. CDR3 bases: TGTGCCAGTATTTGGGGCACTAGCGGTGAGCAGTTCTTC. Complete variable domain (other parts from reference TRBV28 and TRBJ2-1): DVKVTQSSRYLVKRTGEKVFLECVQDMDHENMFWYRQDPGLGLRLIYFSYDVKMKEKGDIPEGYSVSREKKERFSLILESASTNQTSMYLCASIWGTSGEQFFGPGTRLTVL.

In the case of this clonotype: In this CDR3 the conserved last residue, phenylalanine or tryptophan, is missing, so a read error is likely. It is unclear where the CDR3 begins or ends on the DNA, so no DNA is shown, and the CDR3 is as TCRdb lists it. The chain carries TRBV11-2 and TRBJ2-1; no DNA check was done on the table's D call, TRBD2. Germline CDR1 and CDR2: SGHAT and FQNNGV. The CDR3 is made up of 14 amino acids, end residues included. Here the CDR3 reads CASSLGATHNEQLL.

In its sample, this clonotype was seen many times. A much larger clone is a single base away; this may be a read error. V usage is TRBV5-6 and J usage is TRBJ2-3, with unresolved D. Deletions cut 4 bases from V and 0 bases from J, with 6 bases between. The CDR3 has 13 residues. Germline V gene lookup returns CDR1 SGHDT and CDR2 YYEEEE. In DNA, the CDR3 is TGTGCCAGCAGCCTCGGGAGCACAGATACGCAGTATTTT. It encodes CASSLGSTDTQYF.

This clonotype was seen only once. This may stem from a read error, because a much larger clone lies one nucleotide away. The chain uses TRBV12-3 or TRBV12-4 and TRBJ2-1, with 7 bases fitting TRBD2. CDR3 length equals 14 residues. In DNA form, the CDR3 reads TGCGCCAGCAGTTTTCGGGGAGGGTCCAATGGGCAGTTCTTC. It is translated as CASSFRGGSNGQFF.

This chain joins TRBV12-3 or TRBV12-4 and TRBJ2-7; the match to TRBD2 covers 8 bases. The CDR3 is 12 residues long. Unmatched junction bases numbered 10, after V lost 7 bases and J lost 11 bases. The CDR3 nucleotides read TGTGCCAGCACGGCGGGAGGCAGCGTGGAGTACTTC. It encodes CASTAGGSVEYF.

This clonotype was seen ten or more times. The chain is built from TRBV4-2 and TRBJ2-3, with 8 bases matching TRBD2. CDR1 LGHNA and CDR2 YNFKEQ come from the germline V gene. CDR3 length: 20 amino acids. J was trimmed by 1 base and V by 3 bases; bases with no gene match: 18. The CDR3 sequence: CASSHTPGLDLRGGTDTQYF. The CDR3 DNA is TGTGCCAGCAGCCATACCCCGGGACTAGATCTTAGGGGGGGCACAGATACGCAGTATTTT.

As regards this clonotype: A read error is likely, as this CDR3 ends without the conserved phenylalanine or tryptophan. The V call is TRBV11-1, the J call TRBJ2-7; D uncertain. CDR3 length: 16 residues. Germline V gene sequence: CDR1 SGHAT, CDR2 FQDESV (reference sequence). Trimming took 6 bases from V and 3 from J, leaving 21 bases between them. CDR3 region: CASSSRGSFCLYEQYL. The CDR3 nucleotides are TGTGCCAGCAGTTCAAGAGGCTCTTTCTGCCTCTACGAGCAGTACCTC.

This clonotype was detected many times. A read error may be the cause here, since a much bigger clone is one base away. No conserved phenylalanine or tryptophan ends this CDR3, so it is likely a read error. The chain couples TRBV7-9 to TRBJ1-1; tentative D call: TRBD1 (5 bases). CDR3 length: 13 residues. In germline, CDR1 is SEHNR, CDR2 FQNEAQ (reference sequence). V was trimmed by 3 bases and J by 3 bases, leaving 8 bases between them. The CDR3 sequence is CASSLQGDTEAFS. The CDR3 DNA sequence: TGTGCCAGCAGCTTGCAGGGAGACACTGAAGCTTTCTCT.

On this clonotype itself: The junction departs from germline at one end; a sequencing error may be responsible. The V gene is TRBV13, the J gene TRBJ2-7; 7 nucleotides line up with TRBD2. The CDR3 has 16 residues. Germline V lookup: CDR1 PRHDT, CDR2 FYEKMQ (reference sequence). The CDR3 loop is CANSQRTSQRSYEQYF. CDR3 DNA sequence: TGTGCCAACAGCCAACGGACTAGTCAGAGGTCCTACGAGCAGTACTTC.

The chain is built from TRBV11-2 and TRBJ2-7; TRBD1 aligns across 12 bases. Germline V gene lookup returns CDR1 SGHAT and CDR2 FQNNGV. The CDR3 consists of 15 residues. CDR3 nucleotides: TGTGTCAGGAGTTTAGCTCCGGGACAGGGGGCGGCGCAGTACTTC. Its protein product is CVRSLAPGQGAAQYF. Supplemented by reference TRBV11-2 and TRBJ2-7, the full variable domain reads EAGVAQSPRYKIIEKRQSVAFWCNPISGHATLYWYQQILGQGPKLLIQFQNNGVVDDSQLPKDRFSAERLKGVDSTLKIQPAKLEDSAVYLCVRSLAPGQGAAQYFGPGTRLTVT.

About this clonotype itself: The CDR3 does not close with the conserved phenylalanine or tryptophan, likely indicating a read error. The chain uses TRBV5-1 and TRBJ1-2; D might be TRBD1 (6 bases). The CDR3 is made up of 15 amino acids. Germline-derived CDR1 and CDR2 are SGHRS and YFSETQ. CDR3 sequence (DNA): TGCGCTAGCAGCTTGGTTTACGACAGGATCTATGGCTACACCTAC. It encodes CASSLVYDRIYGYTY.

This clonotype was counted many times. This chain connects TRBV25-1 to TRBJ2-1, with 8 bases lining up with TRBD1. The junction had 7 bases not matched to a gene; V was cut back by 4 bases and J by 5 bases. The CDR3 totals 15 residues. The germline V gene has CDR1 MGHDK and CDR2 SYGVNS. The CDR3 DNA is TGTGCCAGCAGTGCCGACAGGGGAATTAACAATGAGCAGTTCTTC. Its translation: CASSADRGINNEQFF.

This clonotype was seen ten or more times. Since a much larger clone is just one base distant, this may be a read error. In nucleotides, the CDR3 is TGTGCCAGCAGTTTAAAGAACACTAAAGCTTTCTTT. Its translation is CASSLKNTKAFF. The chain uses TRBV12-3 or TRBV12-4 and TRBJ1-1; D remains ambiguous. This CDR3 is 12 amino acids long.

Notes on this clonotype: The junction differs from germline at one of its ends, possibly a read error. This chain uses TRBV7-9 with TRBJ2-1; 9 nucleotides line up with TRBD2. The CDR3 extends over 15 amino acids. Germline V gives CDR1 SEHNR, CDR2 FQNEAQ (reference sequence). CDR3 bases: TGTGCCAACAGCTCAGCGGGGGGAGGGTACAATGAGCAGTTCTTC. Translated: CANSSAGGGYNEQFF.